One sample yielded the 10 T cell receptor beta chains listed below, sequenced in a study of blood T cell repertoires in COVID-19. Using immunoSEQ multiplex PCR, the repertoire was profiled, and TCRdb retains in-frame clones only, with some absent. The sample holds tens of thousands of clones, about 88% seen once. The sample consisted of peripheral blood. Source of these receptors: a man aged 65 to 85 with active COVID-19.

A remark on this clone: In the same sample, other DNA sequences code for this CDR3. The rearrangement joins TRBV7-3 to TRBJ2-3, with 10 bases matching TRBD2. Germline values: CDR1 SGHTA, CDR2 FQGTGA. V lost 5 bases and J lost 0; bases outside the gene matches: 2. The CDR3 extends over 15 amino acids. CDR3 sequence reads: CASSRAGGSTDTQYF. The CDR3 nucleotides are TGTGCCAGCAGCCGAGCGGGAGGGAGCACAGATACGCAGTATTTT. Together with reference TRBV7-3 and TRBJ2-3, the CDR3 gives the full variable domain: GAGVSQTPSNKVTEKGKYVELRCDPISGHTALYWYRQSLGQGPEFLIYFQGTGAADDSGLPNDRFFAVRPEGSVSTLKIQRTERGDSAVYLCASSRAGGSTDTQYFGPGTRLTVL.

For the CDR3, the DNA is TGTGCCAGCAGCTCGGAAGGGCACAGGGGGGATGAAGCTTTCTTT. Amino acids: CASSSEGHRGDEAFF. The chain is built from TRBV7-3 and TRBJ1-1; 8 bases fit TRBD1. Trimming at V came to 4 bases and at J to 7 bases, leaving 11 bases not matched to a gene. CDR1 SGHTA and CDR2 FQGTGA come from the germline V gene. The CDR3 is 15 amino acids.

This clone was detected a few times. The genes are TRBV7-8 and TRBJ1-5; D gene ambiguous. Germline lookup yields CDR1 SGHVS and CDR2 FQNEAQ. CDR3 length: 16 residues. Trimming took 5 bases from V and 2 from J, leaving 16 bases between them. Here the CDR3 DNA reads TGTGCCAGCAGCCCGGGTTCGGGGAGCGGCAATCAGCCCCAGCATTTT. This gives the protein CASSPGSGSGNQPQHF.

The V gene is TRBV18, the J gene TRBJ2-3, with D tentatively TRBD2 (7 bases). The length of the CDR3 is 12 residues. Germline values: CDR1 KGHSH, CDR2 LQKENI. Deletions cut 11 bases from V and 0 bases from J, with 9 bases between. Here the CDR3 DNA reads TGTGCCGGGGGGGCTAGCACAGATACGCAGTATTTT. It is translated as CAGGASTDTQYF.

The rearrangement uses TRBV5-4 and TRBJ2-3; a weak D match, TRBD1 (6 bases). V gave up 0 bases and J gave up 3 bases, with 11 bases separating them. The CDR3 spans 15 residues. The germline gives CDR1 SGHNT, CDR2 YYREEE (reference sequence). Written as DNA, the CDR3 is TGTGCCAGCAGCTTGGCCCTACAGGGTACAGATACGCAGTATTTT. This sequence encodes CASSLALQGTDTQYF.

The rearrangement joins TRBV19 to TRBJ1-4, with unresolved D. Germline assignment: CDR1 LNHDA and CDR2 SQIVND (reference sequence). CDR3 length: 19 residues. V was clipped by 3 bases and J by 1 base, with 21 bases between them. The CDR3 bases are TGTGCCAGTAGTATTCGGCCCCGGAGGTGGCCGGGAACTAATGAAAAACTGTTTTTT. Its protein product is CASSIRPRRWPGTNEKLFF.

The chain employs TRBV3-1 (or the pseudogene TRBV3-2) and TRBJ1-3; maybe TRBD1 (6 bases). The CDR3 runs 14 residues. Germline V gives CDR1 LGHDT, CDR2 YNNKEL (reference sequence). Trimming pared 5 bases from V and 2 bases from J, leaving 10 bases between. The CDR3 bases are TGTGCCAGCAGCTCCCAGGGGACTGGAAACACCATATATTTT. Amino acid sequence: CASSSQGTGNTIYF.

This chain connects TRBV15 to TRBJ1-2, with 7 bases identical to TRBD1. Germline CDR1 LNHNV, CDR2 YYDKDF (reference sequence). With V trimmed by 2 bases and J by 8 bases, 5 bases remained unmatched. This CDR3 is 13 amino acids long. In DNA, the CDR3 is TGTGCCACCAGCAGACCCGACAGGGTCGGCTACACCTTC. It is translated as CATSRPDRVGYTF.

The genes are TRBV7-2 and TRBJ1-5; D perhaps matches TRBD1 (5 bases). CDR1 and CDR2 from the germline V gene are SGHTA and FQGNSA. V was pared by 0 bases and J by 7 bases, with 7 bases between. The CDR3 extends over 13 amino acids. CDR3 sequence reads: CASSLAEGQPQHF. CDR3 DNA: TGTGCCAGCAGCTTAGCGGAGGGGCAGCCCCAGCATTTT.

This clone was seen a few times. The CDR3 spells CASSLTTGEGDEQYF. CDR3 DNA sequence: TGTGCCAGCAGTCTCACGACAGGGGAAGGAGACGAGCAGTACTTC. The chain is built from TRBV28 and TRBJ2-7, with 8 positions matching TRBD1. The trim removed 5 bases at V and 5 bases at J, leaving 11 bases unmatched. CDR1 and CDR2 from the germline V gene are MDHEN and SYDVKM. The CDR3 totals 15 residues.